This T cell receptor beta chain was identified in a study of OX40 agonist ivuxolimab in advanced cancers. Across the study: Dose-escalation patients were diagnosed with hepatocellular carcinoma, melanoma, renal cell cancer or head and neck cancer. At 82.7% male, the cohort had a mean age of 60 years, ranging from roughly 20 to 90.

About this clone itself: The antigen remains undetermined.

TCRdb keeps only in-frame clones here, not all; method: immunoSEQ multiplex PCR. The sample has roughly 60,000 clones; around 84% are singletons. This CDR3 is built from 15 residues. CDR1 and CDR2 (germline): MNHNY, SVGAGI (reference sequence). J lost 2 bases, V lost 6 bases, and 10 bases had no gene match. The study, taken as a whole, reports: CD4+ and CD8+ blood T cells expanded clonally by week 6 at 0.1 to 3.0 mg/kg. Normalized T-cell clonal expansion was also low in a subset of nonresponders.

This specimen consisted of CD4+ or CD8+ T cells sorted from blood, obtained in a trial of the OX40 agonist ivuxolimab. The receptor comes from an adult with an advanced solid tumor such as melanoma, head and neck, liver or kidney cancer. The chain joins TRBV6-6 to TRBJ2-7; 7 nucleotides agree with TRBD2. CDR3: CASSLGGAGAYEQYF. The CDR3 DNA follows: TGTGCCAGCAGCCTGGGAGGGGCGGGGGCCTACGAGCAGTACTTC.